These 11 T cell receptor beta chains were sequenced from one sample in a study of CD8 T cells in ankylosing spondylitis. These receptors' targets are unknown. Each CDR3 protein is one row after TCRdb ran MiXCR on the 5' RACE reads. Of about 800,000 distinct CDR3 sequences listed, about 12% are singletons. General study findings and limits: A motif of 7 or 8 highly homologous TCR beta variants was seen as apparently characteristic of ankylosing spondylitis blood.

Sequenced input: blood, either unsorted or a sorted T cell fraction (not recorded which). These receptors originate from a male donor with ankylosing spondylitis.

CDR3 amino acids: CASSLAEDYGQPQHF. CDR3 nucleotide sequence: TGTGCCAGCAGCTTAGCGGAGGACTATGGTCAGCCCCAGCATTTT. The V gene is TRBV7-9, the J gene TRBJ1-5; D is uncertain. This CDR3 region has 15 residues. CDR1 SEHNR and CDR2 FQNEAQ come from the germline V gene (reference sequence). Trimming left V 0 bases short and J 6 bases short, with 12 bases between.

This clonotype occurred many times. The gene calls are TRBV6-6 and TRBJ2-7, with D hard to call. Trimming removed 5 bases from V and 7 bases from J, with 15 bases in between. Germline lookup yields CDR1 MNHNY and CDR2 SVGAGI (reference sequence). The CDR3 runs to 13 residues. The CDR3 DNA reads TGTGCCAGCAGTCACGACCCTTTAGGAGAGCAGTACTTC. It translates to CASSHDPLGEQYF.

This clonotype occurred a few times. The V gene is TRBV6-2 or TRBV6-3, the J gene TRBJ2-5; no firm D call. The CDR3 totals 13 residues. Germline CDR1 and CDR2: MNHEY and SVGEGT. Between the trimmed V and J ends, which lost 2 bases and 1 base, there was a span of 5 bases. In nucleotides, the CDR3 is TGTGCCAGCAGTTACCAGCCCCAAGAGACCCAGTACTTC. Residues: CASSYQPQETQYF.

The DNA for the CDR3 is TGTGCCAGCAGCTTAGCGCCGAGGGGGCGGGAGGAAAAACTGTTTTTT. Protein product: CASSLAPRGREEKLFF. The chain has TRBV7-2 and TRBJ1-4, with 7 bases aligning to TRBD1. Germline assignment: CDR1 SGHTA and CDR2 FQGNSA. J lost 8 bases, V lost 0 bases, and 9 bases had no gene match. The CDR3 loop spans 16 amino acids.

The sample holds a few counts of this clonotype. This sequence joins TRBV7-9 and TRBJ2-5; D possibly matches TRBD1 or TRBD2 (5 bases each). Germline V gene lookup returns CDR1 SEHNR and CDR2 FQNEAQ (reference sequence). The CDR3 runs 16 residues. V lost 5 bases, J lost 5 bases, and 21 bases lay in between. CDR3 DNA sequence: TGTGCCAGCAGCGACCTGCCGGGGCGCTTGAGGGAGACCCAGTACTTC. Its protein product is CASSDLPGRLRETQYF.

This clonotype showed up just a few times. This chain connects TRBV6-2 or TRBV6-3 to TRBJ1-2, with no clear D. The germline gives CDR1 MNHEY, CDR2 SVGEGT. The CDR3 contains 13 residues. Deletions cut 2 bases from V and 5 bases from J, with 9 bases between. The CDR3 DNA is TGTGCCAGCAGTTACGGACTGTTGTATGGCTACACCTTC. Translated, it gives CASSYGLLYGYTF.

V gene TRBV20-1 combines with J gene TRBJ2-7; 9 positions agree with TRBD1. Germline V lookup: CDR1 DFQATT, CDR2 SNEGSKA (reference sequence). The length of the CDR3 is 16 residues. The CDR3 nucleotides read TGCAGCGTCATGACAGGGGGTGCGCGACTTTTCTACGAGCAGTACTTC. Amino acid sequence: CSVMTGGARLFYEQYF.

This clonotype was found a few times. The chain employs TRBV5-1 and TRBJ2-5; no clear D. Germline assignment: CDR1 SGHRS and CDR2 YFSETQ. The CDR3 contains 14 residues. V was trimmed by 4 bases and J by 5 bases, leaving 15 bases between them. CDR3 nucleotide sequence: TGCGCCAGCAGCCTCTTTAAGGGCCGGGAGACCCAGTACTTC. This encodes CASSLFKGRETQYF. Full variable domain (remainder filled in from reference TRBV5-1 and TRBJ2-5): KAGVTQTPRYLIKTRGQQVTLSCSPISGHRSVSWYQQTPGQGLQFLFEYFSETQRNKGNFPGRFSGRQFSNSRSEMNVSTLELGDSALYLCASSLFKGRETQYFGPGTRLLVL.

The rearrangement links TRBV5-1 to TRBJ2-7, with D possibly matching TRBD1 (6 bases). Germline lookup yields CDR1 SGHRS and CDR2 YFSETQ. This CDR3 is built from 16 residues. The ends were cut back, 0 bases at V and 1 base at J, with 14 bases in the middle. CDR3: CASSLGGTGFSYEQYF. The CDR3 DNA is TGCGCCAGCAGCTTGGGAGGAACAGGGTTTTCCTACGAGCAGTACTTC.

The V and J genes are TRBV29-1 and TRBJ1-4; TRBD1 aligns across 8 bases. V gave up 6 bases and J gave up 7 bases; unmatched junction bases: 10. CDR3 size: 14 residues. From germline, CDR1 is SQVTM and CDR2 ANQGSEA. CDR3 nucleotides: TGCAGCGTGGCGGTACAGGGGGTCTTTGAAAAACTGTTTTTT. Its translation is CSVAVQGVFEKLFF.

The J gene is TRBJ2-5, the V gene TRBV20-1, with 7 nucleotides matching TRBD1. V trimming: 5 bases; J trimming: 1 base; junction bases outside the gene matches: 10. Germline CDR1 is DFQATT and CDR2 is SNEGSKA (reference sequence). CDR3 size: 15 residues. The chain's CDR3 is CSALTGTDVQETQYF. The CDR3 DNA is TGCAGTGCTTTGACCGGGACAGATGTCCAAGAGACCCAGTACTTC.